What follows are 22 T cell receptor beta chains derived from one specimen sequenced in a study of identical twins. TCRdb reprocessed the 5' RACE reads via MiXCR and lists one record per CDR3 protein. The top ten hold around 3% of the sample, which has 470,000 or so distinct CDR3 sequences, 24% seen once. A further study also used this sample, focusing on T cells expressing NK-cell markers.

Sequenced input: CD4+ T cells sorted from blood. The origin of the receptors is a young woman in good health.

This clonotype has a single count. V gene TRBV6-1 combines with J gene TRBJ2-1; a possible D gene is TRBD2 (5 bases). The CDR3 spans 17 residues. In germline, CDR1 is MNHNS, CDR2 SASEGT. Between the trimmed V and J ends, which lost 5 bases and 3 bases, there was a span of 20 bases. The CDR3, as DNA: TGTGCCAGCAGTACCGCGCCGGGGTACGGATTCTACAATGAGCAGTTCTTC. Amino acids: CASSTAPGYGFYNEQFF.

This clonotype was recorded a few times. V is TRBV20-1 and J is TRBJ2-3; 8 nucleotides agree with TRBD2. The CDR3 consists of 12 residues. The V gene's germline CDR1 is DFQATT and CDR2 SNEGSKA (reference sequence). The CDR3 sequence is CTPNGRADTQYF. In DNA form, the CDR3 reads TGCACCCCCAACGGGAGGGCAGATACGCAGTATTTT.

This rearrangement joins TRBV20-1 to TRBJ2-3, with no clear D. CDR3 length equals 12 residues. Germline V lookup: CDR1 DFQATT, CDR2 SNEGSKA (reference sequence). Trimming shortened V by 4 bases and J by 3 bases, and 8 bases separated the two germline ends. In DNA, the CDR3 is TGCAGTGCTAAATCTACGACAGATACGCAGTATTTT. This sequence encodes CSAKSTTDTQYF.

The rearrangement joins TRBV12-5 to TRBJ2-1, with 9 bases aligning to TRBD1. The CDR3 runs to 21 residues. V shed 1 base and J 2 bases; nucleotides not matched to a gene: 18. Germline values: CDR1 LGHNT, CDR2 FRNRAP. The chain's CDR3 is CASGLEQRQGVTLIPYNEQFF. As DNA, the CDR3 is TGTGCTAGTGGTTTGGAGCAGAGACAGGGGGTCACCCTGATCCCCTACAATGAGCAGTTCTTC.

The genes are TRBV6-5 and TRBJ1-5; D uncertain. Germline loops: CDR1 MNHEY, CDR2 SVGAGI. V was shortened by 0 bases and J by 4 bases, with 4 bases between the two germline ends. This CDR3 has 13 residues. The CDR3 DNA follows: TGTGCCAGCAGTTACTCTCGTAATCAGCCCCAGCATTTT. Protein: CASSYSRNQPQHF.

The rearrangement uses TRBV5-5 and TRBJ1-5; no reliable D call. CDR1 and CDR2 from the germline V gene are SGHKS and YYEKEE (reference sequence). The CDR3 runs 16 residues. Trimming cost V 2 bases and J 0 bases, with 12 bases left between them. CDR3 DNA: TGTGCCAGCAGCTTTCAAGGGTACGTTAGCAATCAGCCCCAGCATTTT. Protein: CASSFQGYVSNQPQHF.

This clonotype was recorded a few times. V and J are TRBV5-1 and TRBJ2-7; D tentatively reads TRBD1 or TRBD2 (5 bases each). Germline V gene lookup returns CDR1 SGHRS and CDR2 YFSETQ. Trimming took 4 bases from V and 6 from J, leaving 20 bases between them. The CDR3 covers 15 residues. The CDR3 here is CASSARDRLAGEQYF. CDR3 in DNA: TGCGCCAGCAGCGCCCGGGACCGCTTGGCGGGCGAGCAGTACTTC.

The CDR3 bases are TGTGCCAACCGCCGGGACAGGGGTTTGGACTATGGCTACACCTTC. This sequence encodes CANRRDRGLDYGYTF. This chain joins TRBV27 and TRBJ1-2; 10 positions match TRBD1. The CDR3 totals 15 residues. Looked up from germline, CDR1 is MNHEY and CDR2 is SMNVEV (reference sequence). The V and J ends lost 10 bases and 3 bases, in that order; junction bases with no gene match: 11.

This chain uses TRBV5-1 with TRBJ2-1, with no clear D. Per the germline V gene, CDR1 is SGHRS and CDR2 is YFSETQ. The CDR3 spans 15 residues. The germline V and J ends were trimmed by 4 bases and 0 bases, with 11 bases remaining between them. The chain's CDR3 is CASSREQNSYNEQFF. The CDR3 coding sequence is TGCGCCAGCAGCCGAGAACAAAACTCCTACAATGAGCAGTTCTTC.

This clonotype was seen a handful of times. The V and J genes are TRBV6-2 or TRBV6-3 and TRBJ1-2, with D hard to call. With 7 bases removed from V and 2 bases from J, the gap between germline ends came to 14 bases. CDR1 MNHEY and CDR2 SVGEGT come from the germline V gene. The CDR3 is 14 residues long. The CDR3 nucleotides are TGTGCCAGCACCATCAGGACGGACAACTATGGCTACACCTTC. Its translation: CASTIRTDNYGYTF.

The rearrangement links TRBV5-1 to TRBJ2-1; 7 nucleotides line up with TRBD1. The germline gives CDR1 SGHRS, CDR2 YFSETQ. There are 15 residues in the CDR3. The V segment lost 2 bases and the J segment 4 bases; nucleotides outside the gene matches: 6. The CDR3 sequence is CASSFDGTEYNEQFF. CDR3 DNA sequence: TGCGCCAGCAGCTTCGACGGGACAGAGTACAATGAGCAGTTCTTC.

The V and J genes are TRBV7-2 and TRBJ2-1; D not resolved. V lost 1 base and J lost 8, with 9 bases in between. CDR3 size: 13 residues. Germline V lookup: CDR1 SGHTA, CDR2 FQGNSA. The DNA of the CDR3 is TGTGCCAGCAGCTTAGTACGAGAGGATGAGCAGTTCTTC. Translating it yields CASSLVREDEQFF.

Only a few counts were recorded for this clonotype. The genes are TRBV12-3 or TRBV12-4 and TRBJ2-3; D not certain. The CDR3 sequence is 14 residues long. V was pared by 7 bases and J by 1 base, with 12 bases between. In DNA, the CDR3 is TGTGCCAGCATGACCCTATCGGGCACAGATACGCAGTATTTT. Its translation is CASMTLSGTDTQYF.

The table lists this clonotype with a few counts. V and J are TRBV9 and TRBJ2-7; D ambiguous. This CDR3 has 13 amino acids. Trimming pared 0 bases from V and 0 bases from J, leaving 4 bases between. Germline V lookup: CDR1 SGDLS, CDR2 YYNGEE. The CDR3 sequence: CASSVAGSYEQYF. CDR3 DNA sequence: TGTGCCAGCAGCGTAGCCGGCTCCTACGAGCAGTACTTC.

The CDR3, as DNA: TGTGCCAGCAGTTTAACTCCACGACAGGGGACCGGGGAGCTGTTTTTT. Amino acids: CASSLTPRQGTGELFF. The chain couples TRBV27 to TRBJ2-2; 8 nucleotides agree with TRBD1. Germline V CDR1 and CDR2: MNHEY, SMNVEV (reference sequence). Trimming at V came to 2 bases and at J to 5 bases, leaving 7 bases not matched to a gene. This CDR3 region has 16 residues.

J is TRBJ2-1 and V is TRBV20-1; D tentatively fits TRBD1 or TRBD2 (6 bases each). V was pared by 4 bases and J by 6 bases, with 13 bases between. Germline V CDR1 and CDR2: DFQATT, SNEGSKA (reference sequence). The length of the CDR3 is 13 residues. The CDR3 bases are TGCAGTGCTAACTGGGGGGCCTCCAATGAGCAGTTCTTC. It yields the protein CSANWGASNEQFF.

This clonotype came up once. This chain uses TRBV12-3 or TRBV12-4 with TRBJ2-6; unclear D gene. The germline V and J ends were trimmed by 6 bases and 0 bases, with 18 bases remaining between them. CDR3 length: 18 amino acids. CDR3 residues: CASRESRVQLSGANVLTF. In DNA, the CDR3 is TGTGCCAGCAGAGAAAGTAGGGTCCAACTCTCTGGGGCCAACGTCCTGACTTTC.

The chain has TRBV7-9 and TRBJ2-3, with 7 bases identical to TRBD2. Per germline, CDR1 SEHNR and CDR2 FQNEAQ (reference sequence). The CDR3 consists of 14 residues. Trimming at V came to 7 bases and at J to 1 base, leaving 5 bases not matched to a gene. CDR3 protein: CASIIAGGTDTQYF. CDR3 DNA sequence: TGTGCCAGCATCATAGCGGGTGGCACAGATACGCAGTATTTT. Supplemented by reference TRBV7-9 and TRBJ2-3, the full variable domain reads DTGVSQNPRHKITKRGQNVTFRCDPISEHNRLYWYRQTLGQGPEFLTYFQNEAQLEKSRLLSDRFSAERPKGSFSTLEIQRTEQGDSAMYLCASIIAGGTDTQYFGPGTRLTVL.

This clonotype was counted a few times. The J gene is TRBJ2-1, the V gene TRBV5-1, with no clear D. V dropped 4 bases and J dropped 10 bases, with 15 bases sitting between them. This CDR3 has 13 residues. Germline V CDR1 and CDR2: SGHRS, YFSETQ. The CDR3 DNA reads TGCGCCAGCAGCCTATTCAGCTCCGGGGAGCAGTTCTTC. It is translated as CASSLFSSGEQFF.

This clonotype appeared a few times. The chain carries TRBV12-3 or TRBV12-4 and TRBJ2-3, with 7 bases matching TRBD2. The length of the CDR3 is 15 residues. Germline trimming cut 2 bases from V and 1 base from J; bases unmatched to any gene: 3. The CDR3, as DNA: TGTGCCAGCAGTTTATCTAGCGGAGGCACAGATACGCAGTATTTT. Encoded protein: CASSLSSGGTDTQYF.

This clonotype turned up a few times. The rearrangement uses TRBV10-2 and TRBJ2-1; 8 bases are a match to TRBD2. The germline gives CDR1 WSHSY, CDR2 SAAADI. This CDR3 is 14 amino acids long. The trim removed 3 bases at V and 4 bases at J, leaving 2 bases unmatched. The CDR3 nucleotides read TGCGCCAGCAGTGAAAGCGGGAGATACAATGAGCAGTTCTTC. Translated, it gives CASSESGRYNEQFF.

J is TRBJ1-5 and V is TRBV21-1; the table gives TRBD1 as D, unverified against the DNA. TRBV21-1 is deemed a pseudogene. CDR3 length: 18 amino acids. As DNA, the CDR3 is TGTGCCAGCAGGTGGGACAGGAGGAATGGAATTAGCAATCAGCCCCAGCATTTT. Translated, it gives CASRWDRRNGISNQPQHF.